This TCR beta chain was identified in a study of cytomegalovirus exposure and HLA in healthy donors. The donors (healthy individuals) were bone marrow donors. The PCR used 60 Vbeta and 13 Jbeta primers. Produced via immunoSEQ multiplex PCR; TCRdb's table is partial and in-frame only. The sample lists about 140,000 clones; roughly 80% were seen once. A remark on this clone: The antigen remains undetermined.

Study-level results: Investigators reported under 200 TCR beta chains as tied to cytomegalovirus. V- and J-gene trimming of TCR beta was linked (in a later analysis) to a missense DCLRE1C variant. Using a false discovery rate of 0.05, a later analysis showed that approximately 17,000 TCR beta sequences were associated with HLA alleles.

Sample: PBMCs. This sequence was found in a man aged 35-49 years in good health and CMV-seropositive.

In DNA form, the CDR3 reads TGTGCCAGCCGGACAGTCGCTAACTATGGCTACACCTTC. Translation gives CASRTVANYGYTF. The gene calls are TRBV6-5 and TRBJ1-2, with D possibly being TRBD1 (6 bases). CDR1 is MNHEY and CDR2 is SVGAGI in the germline V gene. This CDR3 region has 13 residues. V dropped 8 bases and J dropped 0 bases, with 10 bases sitting between them.